The rows below give T cell receptor beta chains drawn from one sample of a study of T cells in Graves' hyperthyroidism and ophthalmopathy. One entry per CDR3 protein, called by TCRdb with MiXCR from the multiplex PCR reads. The sample comprises 300,000 to 450,000 distinct CDR3 sequences, 14% to 15% of which are singletons, and 30% to 35% rests with the top ten. Sequenced material: blood. The source of these receptors is a woman aged 25-40 years with Graves' hyperthyroidism. Each CDR3 is given with its conserved first and last residue. A D gene is named only where the DNA matches it firmly. Only some rows state a clone size, as once, few, many or a class for expanded clones.

J gene: TRBJ2-3; D gene: -; clone size: many; V gene: TRBV10-3; CDR3 protein: CAISRQPEDTQYF; CDR3 DNA: TGTGCCATCAGTAGACAGCCAGAGGATACGCAGTATTTT
J gene: TRBJ2-1; D gene: -; clone size: -; V gene: TRBV5-1; CDR3 protein: CASSLAGGDYNEQFF; CDR3 DNA: TGCGCCAGCAGCTTGGCGGGGGGCGACTACAATGAGCAGTTCTTC
J gene: TRBJ2-5; D gene: -; clone size: -; V gene: TRBV4-1; CDR3 protein: CASSQEGRSSGRLRETQYF; CDR3 DNA: TGCGCCAGCAGCCAAGAAGGCAGATCTTCGGGACGGCTCAGAGAGACCCAGTACTTC
J gene: TRBJ2-5; D gene: -; clone size: few; V gene: TRBV5-8; CDR3 protein: CASSQAATSVGETQYF; CDR3 DNA: TGTGCCAGCAGCCAAGCGGCCACCTCGGTAGGGGAGACCCAGTACTTC
J gene: TRBJ2-1; D gene: -; clone size: few; V gene: TRBV20-1; CDR3 protein: CSARNWRSNEQFF; CDR3 DNA: TGCAGTGCTAGAAATTGGCGTTCCAATGAGCAGTTCTTC
J gene: TRBJ2-1; D gene: TRBD1; clone size: many; V gene: TRBV6-1; CDR3 protein: CASKNGGTGLPKEQFF; CDR3 DNA: TGTGCCAGCAAAAATGGGGGGACAGGGCTCCCGAAAGAGCAGTTCTTC
J gene: TRBJ1-2; D gene: TRBD1; clone size: -; V gene: TRBV5-4; CDR3 protein: CASSSTGGSVDYGYTF; CDR3 DNA: TGTGCCAGCAGTTCTACAGGGGGGTCGGTGGACTATGGCTACACCTTC
J gene: TRBJ2-7; D gene: -; clone size: many; V gene: TRBV11-2; CDR3 protein: CASTDRPTWGDEQYF; CDR3 DNA: TGTGCCAGCACCGATCGCCCCACATGGGGGGACGAGCAGTACTTC
J gene: TRBJ1-5; D gene: -; clone size: many; V gene: TRBV24-1; CDR3 protein: CATSAGRDGVSNQPQHF; CDR3 DNA: TGTGCCACCAGTGCCGGCAGGGACGGAGTAAGCAATCAGCCCCAGCATTTT
J gene: TRBJ2-7; D gene: TRBD2; clone size: few; V gene: TRBV12-3/TRBV12-4; CDR3 protein: CASSWASGPYEQYF; CDR3 DNA: TGTGCCAGCAGTTGGGCTAGCGGTCCCTACGAGCAGTACTTC
J gene: TRBJ2-2; D gene: TRBD2; clone size: -; V gene: TRBV14; CDR3 protein: CASSPRLAGGGGELFF; CDR3 DNA: TGTGCCAGCAGCCCTCGGTTAGCGGGAGGAGGCGGGGAGCTGTTTTTT
J gene: TRBJ2-1; D gene: TRBD2; clone size: -; V gene: TRBV7-9; CDR3 protein: CASSILAGGPSSEQFF; CDR3 DNA: TGTGCCAGCAGCATACTAGCGGGAGGGCCTAGTAGTGAGCAGTTCTTC
J gene: TRBJ2-3; D gene: TRBD2; clone size: -; V gene: TRBV19; CDR3 protein: CASSRREISTDTQYF; CDR3 DNA: TGTGCCAGTAGTCGGCGGGAGATAAGCACAGATACGCAGTATTTT
J gene: TRBJ1-2; D gene: -; clone size: many; V gene: TRBV27; CDR3 protein: CASSGLPTGLGYGYTF; CDR3 DNA: TGTGCCAGCAGTGGTCTCCCCACAGGGTTGGGCTATGGCTACACCTTC
J gene: TRBJ2-7; D gene: -; clone size: many; V gene: TRBV5-1; CDR3 protein: CASSLSYRDEQYF; CDR3 DNA: TGCGCCAGCAGCTTGAGTTACCGTGACGAGCAGTACTTC
J gene: TRBJ2-7; D gene: TRBD1; clone size: -; V gene: TRBV19; CDR3 protein: CASSILFGQGAYEQYF; CDR3 DNA: TGTGCCAGTAGTATTCTCTTTGGACAGGGGGCCTACGAGCAGTACTTC
J gene: TRBJ2-1; D gene: -; clone size: -; V gene: TRBV10-3; CDR3 protein: CAIGNRAVGDNEQFF; CDR3 DNA: TGTGCCATCGGCAACAGGGCGGTGGGGGATAATGAGCAGTTCTTC
J gene: TRBJ2-1; D gene: TRBD2; clone size: few; V gene: TRBV6-1; CDR3 protein: CASSNLAGVFDEQFF; CDR3 DNA: TGTGCCAGCAGTAATCTAGCGGGAGTATTCGATGAGCAGTTCTTC
J gene: TRBJ1-4; D gene: -; clone size: many; V gene: TRBV7-2; CDR3 protein: CASSAIPGKNEKLFF; CDR3 DNA: TGTGCCAGCAGCGCGATTCCCGGAAAGAATGAAAAACTGTTTTTT
J gene: TRBJ2-7; D gene: -; clone size: many; V gene: TRBV10-3; CDR3 protein: CAISESVPGLYEQYF; CDR3 DNA: TGTGCCATCAGTGAGTCGGTCCCAGGACTCTACGAGCAGTACTTC
J gene: TRBJ2-3; D gene: -; clone size: -; V gene: TRBV20-1; CDR3 protein: CSARVVGSTLLLTDTQYF; CDR3 DNA: TGCAGTGCTCGGGTGGTGGGATCGACCCTTTTGCTCACAGATACGCAGTATTTT
J gene: TRBJ1-1; D gene: -; clone size: many; V gene: TRBV3-1; CDR3 protein: CASSQVGGNTEAFF; CDR3 DNA: TGTGCCAGCAGCCAGGTGGGCGGAAACACTGAAGCTTTCTTT
J gene: TRBJ2-7; D gene: TRBD1; clone size: many; V gene: TRBV24-1; CDR3 protein: CATSDLPRTGGDEQYF; CDR3 DNA: TGTGCCACCAGTGATTTGCCTAGGACAGGGGGCGACGAGCAGTACTTC
J gene: TRBJ1-1; D gene: -; clone size: many; V gene: TRBV27; CDR3 protein: CASSLAPMNTEAFF; CDR3 DNA: TGTGCCAGCAGTTTAGCCCCAATGAACACTGAAGCTTTCTTT
J gene: TRBJ2-7; D gene: -; clone size: -; V gene: TRBV5-1; CDR3 protein: CASSLESGYEQYF; CDR3 DNA: TGCGCCAGCAGCTTGGAGAGTGGCTACGAGCAGTACTTC
J gene: TRBJ1-1; D gene: -; clone size: many; V gene: TRBV6-1; CDR3 protein: CASHLQGFNTEAFF; CDR3 DNA: TGTGCCAGCCATCTCCAGGGTTTTAACACTGAAGCTTTCTTT
J gene: TRBJ2-1; D gene: -; clone size: -; V gene: TRBV5-8; CDR3 protein: CASSPGVSYNEQSF; CDR3 DNA: TGTGCCAGCAGCCCCGGAGTTTCCTACAATGAGCAGTCCTTC
J gene: TRBJ1-1; D gene: -; clone size: many; V gene: TRBV9; CDR3 protein: CASSVGPIPNTEAFF; CDR3 DNA: TGTGCCAGCAGCGTAGGGCCGATTCCGAACACTGAAGCTTTCTTT
J gene: TRBJ1-1; D gene: -; clone size: many; V gene: TRBV7-8; CDR3 protein: CASSFYRANTEAFF; CDR3 DNA: TGTGCCAGCAGCTTTTACAGGGCGAACACTGAAGCTTTCTTT
J gene: TRBJ2-1; D gene: TRBD1; clone size: -; V gene: TRBV28; CDR3 protein: CASSPRAGGGTGTIDEQFF; CDR3 DNA: TGTGCCAGCAGTCCCCGGGCAGGGGGCGGGACCGGGACAATCGATGAGCAGTTCTTC
J gene: TRBJ2-1; D gene: TRBD2; clone size: once; V gene: TRBV29-1; CDR3 protein: CSVELGSGSVFF; CDR3 DNA: TGCAGCGTTGAACTAGGGAGCGGGAGTGTATTCTTC
J gene: TRBJ2-3; D gene: -; clone size: -; V gene: TRBV2; CDR3 protein: CASRDPRVDTQYF; CDR3 DNA: TGTGCCAGCAGGGACCCCAGGGTGGATACGCAGTATTTT
J gene: TRBJ2-1; D gene: -; clone size: few; V gene: TRBV5-1; CDR3 protein: CASSLANSKYNEQFF; CDR3 DNA: TGCGCCAGCAGCCTGGCCAATTCGAAGTACAATGAGCAGTTCTTC
J gene: TRBJ2-5; D gene: -; clone size: -; V gene: TRBV2; CDR3 protein: CASNRDLQETQYF; CDR3 DNA: TGTGCCAGCAATCGGGATTTACAAGAGACCCAGTACTTC
J gene: TRBJ2-5; D gene: -; clone size: many; V gene: TRBV6-2/TRBV6-3; CDR3 protein: CASSSREPQETQYF; CDR3 DNA: TGTGCCAGCAGTTCCAGGGAGCCTCAAGAGACCCAGTACTTC
J gene: TRBJ1-1; D gene: TRBD1; clone size: few; V gene: TRBV5-6; CDR3 protein: CASSLTPGQLPMNTEAFF; CDR3 DNA: TGTGCCAGCAGCTTGACGCCGGGACAGCTACCGATGAACACTGAAGCTTTCTTT
J gene: TRBJ1-2; D gene: TRBD1; clone size: -; V gene: TRBV18; CDR3 protein: CASSPGQGPFNYGYTF; CDR3 DNA: TGTGCCAGCTCACCAGGACAGGGGCCTTTTAACTATGGCTACACCTTC
J gene: TRBJ2-7; D gene: -; clone size: few; V gene: TRBV5-8; CDR3 protein: CASSFRDREEQYF; CDR3 DNA: TGTGCCAGCAGCTTCCGGGACCGAGAGGAGCAGTACTTC
J gene: TRBJ2-7; D gene: -; clone size: -; V gene: TRBV2; CDR3 protein: CASSENRDKFYEQYF; CDR3 DNA: TGTGCCAGCAGTGAAAACCGGGACAAGTTCTACGAGCAGTACTTC
J gene: TRBJ1-1; D gene: -; clone size: many; V gene: TRBV28; CDR3 protein: CASRRNTEAFF; CDR3 DNA: TGTGCCAGCAGGAGGAACACTGAAGCTTTCTTT
J gene: TRBJ2-7; D gene: -; clone size: few; V gene: TRBV5-1; CDR3 protein: CASSLGERRNYEQYF; CDR3 DNA: TGCGCCAGCAGCTTGGGGGAGAGACGAAACTACGAGCAGTACTTC
J gene: TRBJ2-7; D gene: TRBD2; clone size: few; V gene: TRBV7-8; CDR3 protein: CASSFRGLALTYEQYF; CDR3 DNA: TGTGCCAGCAGCTTCAGAGGACTAGCGCTTACCTACGAGCAGTACTTC
J gene: TRBJ2-1; D gene: -; clone size: many; V gene: TRBV12-5; CDR3 protein: CASGPAGSSYNEQFF; CDR3 DNA: TGTGCTAGTGGTCCCGCGGGCAGCTCCTACAATGAGCAGTTCTTC
J gene: TRBJ2-7; D gene: TRBD2; clone size: -; V gene: TRBV14; CDR3 protein: CASSQVNGVAGGPLHEQYF; CDR3 DNA: TGTGCCAGCAGCCAAGTCAATGGCGTGGCGGGAGGGCCATTACACGAGCAGTACTTC
J gene: TRBJ2-1; D gene: TRBD2; clone size: few; V gene: TRBV10-3; CDR3 protein: CAISRTSGVRNEQFF; CDR3 DNA: TGTGCCATCAGTCGGACTAGCGGGGTCCGGAATGAGCAGTTCTTC
J gene: TRBJ2-3; D gene: -; clone size: many; V gene: TRBV12-3/TRBV12-4; CDR3 protein: CASTPKYTQYF; CDR3 DNA: TGTGCCAGCACCCCAAAATATACGCAGTATTTT
J gene: TRBJ1-2; D gene: -; clone size: many; V gene: TRBV28; CDR3 protein: CASSPRTDLYGYTF; CDR3 DNA: TGTGCCAGCAGTCCTAGGACAGACCTCTATGGCTACACCTTC
J gene: TRBJ1-4; D gene: -; clone size: few; V gene: TRBV6-5; CDR3 protein: CASSSAGIGKLFF; CDR3 DNA: TGTGCCAGCAGTTCGGCAGGGATCGGAAAACTGTTTTTT
J gene: TRBJ1-5; D gene: -; clone size: -; V gene: TRBV19; CDR3 protein: CASNDGNQPQHF; CDR3 DNA: TGTGCCAGCAACGACGGAAATCAGCCCCAGCATTTT
J gene: TRBJ2-3; D gene: -; clone size: -; V gene: TRBV2; CDR3 protein: CASSEGADTQYF; CDR3 DNA: TGTGCCAGCAGTGAAGGGGCAGATACGCAGTATTTT
J gene: TRBJ1-1; D gene: -; clone size: many; V gene: TRBV11-2; CDR3 protein: CASRNYKGSIIHMNTEAFF; CDR3 DNA: TGTGCCAGCAGAAACTACAAGGGGAGTATCATCCACATGAACACTGAAGCTTTCTTT
J gene: TRBJ1-1; D gene: -; clone size: many; V gene: TRBV30; CDR3 protein: CAWRGGSYTEAFF; CDR3 DNA: TGTGCCTGGAGGGGTGGATCTTACACTGAAGCTTTCTTT
J gene: TRBJ2-1; D gene: -; clone size: few; V gene: TRBV28; CDR3 protein: CASSLDSLGTYEQFF; CDR3 DNA: TGTGCCAGCAGTTTGGACAGTTTAGGGACGTACGAGCAGTTCTTC